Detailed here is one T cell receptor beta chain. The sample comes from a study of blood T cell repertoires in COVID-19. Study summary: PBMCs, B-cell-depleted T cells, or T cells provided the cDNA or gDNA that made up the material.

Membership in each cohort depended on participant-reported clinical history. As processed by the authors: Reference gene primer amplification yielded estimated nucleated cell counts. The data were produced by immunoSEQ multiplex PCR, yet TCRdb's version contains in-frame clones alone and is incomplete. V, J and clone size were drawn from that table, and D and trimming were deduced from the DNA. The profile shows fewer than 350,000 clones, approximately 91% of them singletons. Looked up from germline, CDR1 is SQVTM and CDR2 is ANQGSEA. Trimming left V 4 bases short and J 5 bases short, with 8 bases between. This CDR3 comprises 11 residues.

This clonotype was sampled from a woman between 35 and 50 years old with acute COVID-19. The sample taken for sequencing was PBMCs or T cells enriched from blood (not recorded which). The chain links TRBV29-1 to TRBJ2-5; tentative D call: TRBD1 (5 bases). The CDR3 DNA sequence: TGCAGCGTTGCCAGGGCGGAGACCCAGTACTTC. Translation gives CSVARAETQYF.